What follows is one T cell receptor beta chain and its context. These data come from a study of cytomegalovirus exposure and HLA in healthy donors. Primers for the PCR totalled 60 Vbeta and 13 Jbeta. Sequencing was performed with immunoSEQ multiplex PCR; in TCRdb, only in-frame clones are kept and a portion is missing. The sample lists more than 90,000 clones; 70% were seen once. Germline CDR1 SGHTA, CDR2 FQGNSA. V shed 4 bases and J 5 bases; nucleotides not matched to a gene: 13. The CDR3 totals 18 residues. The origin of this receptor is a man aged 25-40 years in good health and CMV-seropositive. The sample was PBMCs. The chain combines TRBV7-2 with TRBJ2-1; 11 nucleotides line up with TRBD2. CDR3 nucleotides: TGTGCCAGCAGCTACATAGCCCCCTATAGCGGGGGGGACAATGAGCAGTTCTTC. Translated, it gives CASSYIAPYSGGDNEQFF.